The clone carrying this TCR beta chain was found once. Its antigen is undetermined. These data are taken from a study of memory CD4+ T cells and cytomegalovirus serostatus. General study points: The CMV-associated TCR signature appears largely within the CD4+ memory repertoire. CD4+ memory repertoires contained 67 of 164 reported CMV TCRbeta sequences.

Germline lookup yields CDR1 SNHLY and CDR2 FYNNEI. The CDR3 runs 12 residues. The V gene lost 8 bases and the J gene lost 6 bases, with 14 bases spanning the gap. Single viable CD3+CD4+CD8-CD45RO+ cells were sorted as the memory CD4+ T cells. Source study methods: Out-of-frame sequences were removed, leaving 2,204,828 distinct TCRbeta sequences. Assay: immunoSEQ multiplex PCR; the TCRdb copy retains only in-frame clones and omits some. The V and J calls and clone size are taken from that table; D and trimming were inferred from the DNA. The sample has 55,000 to 65,000 clones, roughly 84% seen once. The chain couples TRBV2 to TRBJ2-7; the D gene is possibly TRBD2 (6 bases). This TCR derives from an adult in good health and CMV-seronegative. Some clones in this sample may be carry-over from other donors' samples. The sample consisted of memory CD4+ T cells from blood. The DNA of the CDR3 is TGTGCCAGCGGAGGGCAGGCTCGCGAGCAGTACTTC. This translates into CASGGQAREQYF.